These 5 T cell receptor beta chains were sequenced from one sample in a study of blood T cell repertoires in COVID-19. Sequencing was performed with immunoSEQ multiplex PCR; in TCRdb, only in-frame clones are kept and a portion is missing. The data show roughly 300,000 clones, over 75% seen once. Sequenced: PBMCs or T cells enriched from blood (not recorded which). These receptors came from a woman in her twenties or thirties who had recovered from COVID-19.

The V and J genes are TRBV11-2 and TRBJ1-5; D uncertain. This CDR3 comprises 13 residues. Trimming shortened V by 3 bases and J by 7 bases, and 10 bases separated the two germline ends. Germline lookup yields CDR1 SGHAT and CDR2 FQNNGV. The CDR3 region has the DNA TGTGCCAGCAGCTTTTCTGGGCAACAGCCCCAGCATTTT. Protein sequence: CASSFSGQQPQHF.

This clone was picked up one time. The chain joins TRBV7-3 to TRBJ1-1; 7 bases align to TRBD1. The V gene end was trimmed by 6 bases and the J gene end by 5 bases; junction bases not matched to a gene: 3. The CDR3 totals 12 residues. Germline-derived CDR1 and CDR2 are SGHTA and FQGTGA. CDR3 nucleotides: TGTGCCAGCAGTCCAGGGGGGACTGAAGCTTTCTTT. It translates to CASSPGGTEAFF.

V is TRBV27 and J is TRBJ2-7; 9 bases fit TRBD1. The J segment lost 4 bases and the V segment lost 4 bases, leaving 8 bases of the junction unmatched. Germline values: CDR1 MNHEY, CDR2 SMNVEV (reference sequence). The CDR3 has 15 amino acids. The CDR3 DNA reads TGTGCCAGCAGTTCACAAACCGGGACAGGGTACGAGCAGTACTTC. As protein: CASSSQTGTGYEQYF.

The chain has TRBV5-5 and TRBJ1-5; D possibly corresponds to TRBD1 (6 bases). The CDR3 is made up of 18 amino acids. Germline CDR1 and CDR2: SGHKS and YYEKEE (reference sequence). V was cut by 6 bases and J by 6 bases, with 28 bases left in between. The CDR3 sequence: CASTAGSPAEGVGQPQHF. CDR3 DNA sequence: TGTGCCAGCACAGCAGGGTCCCCAGCCGAGGGGGTTGGTCAGCCCCAGCATTTT.

Here the CDR3 reads CATSGGHLNQPQHF. The CDR3, as DNA: TGTGCCACCAGCGGGGGACACCTCAATCAGCCCCAGCATTTT. The V call is TRBV15, the J call TRBJ1-5, with a tentative D call TRBD1 (6 bases). The length of the CDR3 is 14 residues. V was trimmed by 5 bases and J by 3 bases, leaving 11 bases between them. CDR1 and CDR2 from the germline V gene are LNHNV and YYDKDF (reference sequence).